This entry lists 3 T cell receptor beta chains sequenced from one sample in a study of T cells in localized non-small cell lung cancer. The assay was immunoSEQ multiplex PCR, and TCRdb's table has in-frame clones only and misses some. The sample has roughly 38,000 clones; about 90% are singletons. The sample in question was peripheral blood, obtained before any cancer treatment. The receptors originated from a woman aged 40 to 75 with stage I lung adenocarcinoma.

The J gene is TRBJ2-5, the V gene TRBV25-1, with D tentatively TRBD1 (6 bases). Germline V CDR1 and CDR2: MGHDK, SYGVNS. The CDR3 is 14 residues long. The V gene lost 2 bases and the J gene lost 0 bases, with 7 bases spanning the gap. The CDR3 sequence: CASSERTDQETQYF. CDR3 DNA: TGTGCCAGCAGTGAAAGGACAGACCAAGAGACCCAGTACTTC.

This chain links TRBV5-1 with TRBJ1-4; D ambiguous. This CDR3 has 15 amino acids. Germline V gene sequence: CDR1 SGHRS, CDR2 YFSETQ. V shed 0 bases and J shed 5 bases, with 11 bases lying between them. The CDR3 loop reads CASSLDVGMNEKLFF. CDR3 bases: TGCGCCAGCAGCTTGGATGTGGGCATGAATGAAAAACTGTTTTTT.

This rearrangement joins TRBV21-1 to TRBJ2-7; the listed D gene, TRBD2, was not tested against the DNA. TRBV21-1 corresponds to a pseudogene. The CDR3 contains 15 residues. CDR3 in amino acids: CASSILAGQAYEQYF. Written as DNA, the CDR3 is TGTGCCAGCAGCATACTAGCGGGACAGGCCTACGAGCAGTACTTC.